These 16 T cell receptor beta chains were all obtained from the same sample, sequenced in a study of Tregs in tolerant kidney transplant recipients. Sequencing was performed with immunoSEQ multiplex PCR; in TCRdb, only in-frame clones are kept and a portion is missing. Its table lists 45,000 to 55,000 clones. The sample here was CD4+ T cells from blood, taken before the transplant. All receptors come from a human donor who received a combined kidney and bone marrow transplant.

Worth noting for this clone: The read ends 3 residues before the CDR3 terminus; that terminus is restored from the germline J gene. The rearrangement links TRBV7-2 to TRBJ2-5; a weak D match, TRBD2 (6 bases). The CDR3 loop spans 14 amino acids. Germline CDR1 reads SGHTA; CDR2 reads FQGNSA. Deletions cut 3 bases from V and 2 bases from J, with 10 bases between. CDR3 protein: CASSLRGSQETQYF. CDR3 bases read: TGTGCCAGCAGCTTGCGGGGTAGTCAAGAGACC.

On this clone itself: The missing CDR3 end, 3 residues past where the read stops, is filled in from the germline J gene. J is TRBJ2-7 and V is TRBV6-2 or TRBV6-3, with 7 bases matching TRBD2. In germline, CDR1 is MNHEY, CDR2 SVGEGT. Trimming at V came to 8 bases and at J to 0 bases, leaving 13 bases not matched to a gene. The CDR3 is made up of 16 amino acids. The CDR3 sequence is CASRFRTSSNSYEQYF. CDR3 bases read: TGTGCCAGCCGATTCCGGACTAGTTCGAACTCCTACGAG.

As regards this clone: With the read ending 3 residues before the CDR3 end, the germline J gene is used to fill in that end. The genes are TRBV5-1 and TRBJ2-3; 8 bases fit TRBD2. This CDR3 is 18 amino acids long. Germline CDR1 reads SGHRS; CDR2 reads YFSETQ. The V segment lost 2 bases and the J segment 0 bases; nucleotides outside the gene matches: 11. The CDR3 sequence is CASSFGLAGVLSTDTQYF. The sequenced CDR3 bases are TGCGCCAGCAGCTTCGGGCTAGCGGGCGTTCTTAGCACAGATACG.

The CDR3 DNA, read in part, is TGTGCCAGTCAGATTCCGGGACTAGCGCAAGATACG. Its protein is CASQIPGLAQDT. The complete CDR3 protein is CASQIPGLAQDTQYF. The chain recombines TRBV28 with TRBJ2-3; the match to TRBD2 covers 10 bases. The read is 3 residues too short to cover the CDR3 end, so that end is filled in from the germline J gene. Germline trimming cut 9 bases from V and 5 bases from J; bases unmatched to any gene: 11. Germline loops: CDR1 MDHEN, CDR2 SYDVKM. The CDR3 has 15 residues.

About this clone itself: The read is 3 residues too short to cover the CDR3 end, so that end is filled in from the germline J gene. V and J are TRBV5-1 and TRBJ2-3; 11 nucleotides agree with TRBD2. Germline CDR1 SGHRS, CDR2 YFSETQ. CDR3 length: 19 amino acids. With V trimmed by 0 bases and J by 3 bases, 12 bases remained unmatched. CDR3 loop: CASSLAGLAEPQSTDTQYF. CDR3 DNA (partial): TGCGCCAGCAGCTTGGCGGGACTAGCGGAGCCCCAGTCTACAGATACG. The variable domain in full, with the rest retrieved from reference TRBV5-1 and TRBJ2-3, is KAGVTQTPRYLIKTRGQQVTLSCSPISGHRSVSWYQQTPGQGLQFLFEYFSETQRNKGNFPGRFSGRQFSNSRSEMNVSTLELGDSALYLCASSLAGLAEPQSTDTQYFGPGTRLTVL.

In regard to this clone: The observed sequence ends 3 residues before the CDR3 terminus, with the missing tail filled in from the germline J gene. J is TRBJ2-7 and V is TRBV5-5; 10 nucleotides match TRBD2. The trim removed 0 bases at V and 5 bases at J, leaving 5 bases unmatched. This CDR3 spans 15 amino acids. Looked up from germline, CDR1 is SGHKS and CDR2 is YYEKEE (reference sequence). This chain's CDR3 is CASSLVPSGSHEQYF. CDR3 DNA (partial): TGTGCCAGCAGCTTGGTCCCTAGCGGGAGCCACGAG.

Worth noting for this clone: Coverage ceases 3 residues before the CDR3 finishes, and the germline J gene fills in the end. Other DNA sequences in this specimen translate into the identical CDR3. The rearrangement links TRBV18 to TRBJ1-5, with D possibly TRBD1 on 6 matching bases. Germline V gene lookup returns CDR1 KGHSH and CDR2 LQKENI. This CDR3 is 15 amino acids long. The V gene lost 3 bases and the J gene lost 3 bases, with 12 bases spanning the gap. The CDR3 DNA, read in part, is TGTGCCAGCTCACCCTCGGCAGGGGCCAATCAGCCC. Protein: CASSPSAGANQP. The whole CDR3 protein is CASSPSAGANQPQHF.

As to this clone: The observed sequence ends 3 residues before the CDR3 terminus, with the missing tail filled in from the germline J gene. The chain employs TRBV7-2 and TRBJ2-5, with TRBD1 matching over 8 bases. V shed 4 bases, J shed 7 bases, and the junction held 8 bases outside the gene matches. The CDR3 extends over 14 amino acids. Germline CDR1 and CDR2: SGHTA and FQGNSA. The CDR3 bases that were read are TGTGCCAGCAGCTCCGGACAGGGAATGGTGACC. Translation gives CASSSGQGMVT. The complete CDR3 sequence is CASSSGQGMVTQYF.

In the case of this clone: The CDR3 is cut off 3 residues early in the read; its end comes from the germline J gene. This chain uses TRBV30 with TRBJ1-4; 8 positions agree with TRBD1. The J segment lost 7 bases and the V segment lost 2 bases, leaving 3 bases of the junction unmatched. This CDR3 contains 13 residues. Per germline, CDR1 GTSNPN and CDR2 SVGIG (reference sequence). CDR3 protein: CAWSRTGSEKLFF. The part of the CDR3 DNA that was read is TGTGCCTGGAGTAGGACAGGGAGTGAAAAA. The complete variable domain, with remaining parts taken from reference TRBV30 and TRBJ1-4, reads SQTIHQWPATLVQPVGSPLSLECTVEGTSNPNLYWYRQAAGRGLQLLFYSVGIGQISSEVPQNLSASRPQDRQFILSSKKLLLSDSGFYLCAWSRTGSEKLFFGSGTQLSVL.

On this clone itself: The CDR3 end lies 3 residues beyond the end of the read and is filled in from the germline J gene. The chain has TRBV5-6 and TRBJ1-2; 7 bases agree with TRBD1. Germline CDR1 and CDR2: SGHDT and YYEEEE. The CDR3 has 14 amino acids. The sequenced part of the CDR3 DNA is TGTGCCAGCAGCTTGGAACAGGGGATTGGCGGC. Translated: CASSLEQGIGG. The full-length CDR3 reads as CASSLEQGIGGYTF.

Notes on this clone: The CDR3 extends 3 residues past the end of the read, so its final part is completed from the germline J gene. The rearrangement links TRBV29-1 to TRBJ1-5, with 9 bases fitting TRBD1. Germline-derived CDR1 and CDR2 are SQVTM and ANQGSEA. Trimming at V came to 6 bases and at J to 7 bases, leaving 13 bases not matched to a gene. CDR3 length equals 15 residues. The part of the CDR3 DNA that was read is TGCAGCGTCGTCCTTACAGGGGGCAGGGGACAGCCC. Protein: CSVVLTGGRGQP. The whole CDR3 protein is CSVVLTGGRGQPQHF.

On this clone itself: The read is 3 residues too short to cover the CDR3 end, so that end is filled in from the germline J gene. The chain links TRBV5-1 to TRBJ2-7; a possible D gene is TRBD2 (6 bases). Germline values: CDR1 SGHRS, CDR2 YFSETQ. V shed 0 bases and J shed 6 bases, with 13 bases lying between them. The CDR3 loop spans 14 amino acids. CDR3 protein: CASSLGIVGGEQYF. Partial CDR3 DNA: TGCGCCAGCAGCTTGGGTATCGTCGGGGGCGAG. Complete variable domain (other parts from reference TRBV5-1 and TRBJ2-7): KAGVTQTPRYLIKTRGQQVTLSCSPISGHRSVSWYQQTPGQGLQFLFEYFSETQRNKGNFPGRFSGRQFSNSRSEMNVSTLELGDSALYLCASSLGIVGGEQYFGPGTRLTVT.

The sequenced part of the CDR3 DNA is TGTGCCAGCTCACCACGGGTATTGAGGGTCACAGATACG. It is translated as CASSPRVLRVTDT. The whole CDR3 reads CASSPRVLRVTDTQYF. The chain is built from TRBV18 and TRBJ2-3; D possibly corresponds to TRBD2 (5 bases). Coverage ceases 3 residues before the CDR3 finishes, and the germline J gene fills in the end. V lost 1 base, J lost 2 bases, and 13 bases lay in between. This CDR3 has 16 residues. CDR1 and CDR2 from the germline V gene are KGHSH and LQKENI. The full variable domain, rest sourced from reference TRBV18 and TRBJ2-3, is NAGVMQNPRHLVRRRGQEARLRCSPMKGHSHVYWYRQLPEEGLKFMVYLQKENIIDESGMPKERFSAEFPKEGPSILRIQQVVRGDSAAYFCASSPRVLRVTDTQYFGPGTRLTVL.

Comments on this clone: The CDR3 end lies 3 residues beyond the end of the read and is filled in from the germline J gene. The genes are TRBV7-2 and TRBJ2-1; D is perhaps TRBD1 (6 bases). V shed 5 bases and J shed 5 bases, with 13 bases lying between them. This CDR3 is 14 amino acids long. Germline V gene sequence: CDR1 SGHTA, CDR2 FQGNSA. CDR3 region: CASSPGHFNNEQFF. Partial CDR3 DNA: TGTGCCAGCAGCCCGGGACACTTCAACAATGAG.

Details on this clone: The read halts 3 residues ahead of the CDR3 end, with the missing end drawn from the germline J gene. V is TRBV20-1 and J is TRBJ2-1, with TRBD2 matching 8 bases. Germline lookup yields CDR1 DFQATT and CDR2 SNEGSKA (reference sequence). With V trimmed by 6 bases and J by 9 bases, 16 bases remained unmatched. The CDR3 runs 15 residues. The CDR3 DNA, read in part, is TGCAGTGCACTACTACCGGGACTAGAGGTCACTGAG. Protein: CSALLPGLEVTE. The CDR3, in full, reads CSALLPGLEVTEQFF.

The covered CDR3 bases are TGTGCCTGGAGTGGTTCTTTACAACACCGAAACTATGGC. The encoded protein is CAWSGSLQHRNYG. The whole CDR3 protein reads CAWSGSLQHRNYGYTF. This sequence joins TRBV30 and TRBJ1-2; D unresolved. The missing CDR3 end, 3 residues past where the read stops, is filled in from the germline J gene. The CDR3 sequence is 16 residues long. With 1 base removed from V and 2 bases from J, the gap between germline ends came to 17 bases. Germline values: CDR1 GTSNPN, CDR2 SVGIG (reference sequence).